This T cell receptor beta chain was identified during a study of long-term antiretroviral therapy in people with HIV. Whole-study results and caveats: Whichever time point was examined, clones expanded before ART dominated the repertoire.

With respect to this clone: Its cognate antigen is unknown.

From germline, CDR1 is SGHRS and CDR2 YFSETQ. Trimming at V came to 2 bases and at J to 3 bases, leaving 4 bases not matched to a gene. The CDR3 spans 15 residues. Survey-level immunoSEQ v3.0 assays were run. Produced via immunoSEQ multiplex PCR; TCRdb's table is partial and in-frame only. The table lists 20,000 to 25,000 clones, approximately 83% of them singletons. The V gene is TRBV5-1, the J gene TRBJ2-1; 8 nucleotides agree with TRBD2. This specimen was unsorted PBMCs, taken 1.2 years after starting antiretroviral therapy. The sequence was collected from a woman aged 40 to 55 with HIV. CDR3 sequence reads: CASSLTSGDYNEQFF. The CDR3, as DNA: TGCGCCAGCAGCTTAACTAGCGGAGACTACAATGAGCAGTTCTTC.